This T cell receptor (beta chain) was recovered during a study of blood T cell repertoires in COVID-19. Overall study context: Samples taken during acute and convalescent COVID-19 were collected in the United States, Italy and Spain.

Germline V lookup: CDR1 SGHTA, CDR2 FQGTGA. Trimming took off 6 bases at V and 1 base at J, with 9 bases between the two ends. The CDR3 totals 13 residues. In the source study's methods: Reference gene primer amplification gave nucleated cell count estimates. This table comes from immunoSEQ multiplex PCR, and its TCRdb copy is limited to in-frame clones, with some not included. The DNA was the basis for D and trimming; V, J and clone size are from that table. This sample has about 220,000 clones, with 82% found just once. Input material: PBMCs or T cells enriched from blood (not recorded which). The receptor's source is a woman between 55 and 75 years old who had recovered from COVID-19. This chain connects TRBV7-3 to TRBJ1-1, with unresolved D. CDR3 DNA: TGTGCCAGCAGAAGCCAGCGGAACACTGAAGCTTTCTTT. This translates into CASRSQRNTEAFF.